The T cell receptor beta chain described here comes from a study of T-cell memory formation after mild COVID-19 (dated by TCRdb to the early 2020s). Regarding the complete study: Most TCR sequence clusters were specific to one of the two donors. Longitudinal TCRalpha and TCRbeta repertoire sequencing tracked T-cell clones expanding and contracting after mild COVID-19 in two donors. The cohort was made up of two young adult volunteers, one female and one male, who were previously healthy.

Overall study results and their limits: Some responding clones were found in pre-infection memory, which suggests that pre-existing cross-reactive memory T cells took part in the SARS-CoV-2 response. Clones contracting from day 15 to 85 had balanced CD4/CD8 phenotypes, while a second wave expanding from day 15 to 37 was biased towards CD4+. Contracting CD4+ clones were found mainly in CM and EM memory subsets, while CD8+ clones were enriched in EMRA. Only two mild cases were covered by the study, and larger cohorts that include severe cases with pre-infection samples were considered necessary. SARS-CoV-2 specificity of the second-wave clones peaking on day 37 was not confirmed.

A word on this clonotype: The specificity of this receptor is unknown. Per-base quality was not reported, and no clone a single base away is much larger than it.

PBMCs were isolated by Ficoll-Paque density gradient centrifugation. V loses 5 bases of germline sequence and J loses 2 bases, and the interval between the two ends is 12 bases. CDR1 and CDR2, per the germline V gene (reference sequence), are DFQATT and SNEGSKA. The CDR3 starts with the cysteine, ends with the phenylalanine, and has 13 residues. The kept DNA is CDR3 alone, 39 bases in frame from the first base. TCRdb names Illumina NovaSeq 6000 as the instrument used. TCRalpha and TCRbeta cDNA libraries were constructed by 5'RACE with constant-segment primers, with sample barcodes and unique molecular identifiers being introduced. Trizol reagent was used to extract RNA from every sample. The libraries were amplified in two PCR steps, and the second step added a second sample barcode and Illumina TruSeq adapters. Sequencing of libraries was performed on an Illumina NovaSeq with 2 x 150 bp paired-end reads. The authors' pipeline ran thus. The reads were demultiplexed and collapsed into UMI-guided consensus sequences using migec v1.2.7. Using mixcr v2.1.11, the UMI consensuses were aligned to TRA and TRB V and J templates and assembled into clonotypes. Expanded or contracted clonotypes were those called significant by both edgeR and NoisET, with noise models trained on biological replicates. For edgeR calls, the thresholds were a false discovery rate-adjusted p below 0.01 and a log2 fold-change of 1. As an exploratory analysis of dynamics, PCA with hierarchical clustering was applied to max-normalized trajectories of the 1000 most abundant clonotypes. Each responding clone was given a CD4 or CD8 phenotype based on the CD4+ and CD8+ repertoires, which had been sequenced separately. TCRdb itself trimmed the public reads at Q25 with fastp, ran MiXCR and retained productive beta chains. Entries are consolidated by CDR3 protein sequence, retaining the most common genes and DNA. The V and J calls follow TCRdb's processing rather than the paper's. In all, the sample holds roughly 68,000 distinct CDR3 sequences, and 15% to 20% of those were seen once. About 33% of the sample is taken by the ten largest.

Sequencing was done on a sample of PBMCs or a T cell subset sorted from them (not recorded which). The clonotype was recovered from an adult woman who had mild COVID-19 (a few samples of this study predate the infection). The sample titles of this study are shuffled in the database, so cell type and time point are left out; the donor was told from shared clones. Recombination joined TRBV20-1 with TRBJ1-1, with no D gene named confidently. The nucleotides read TGCAGTGCTGAAGGACGGACTAACACTGAAGCTTTCTTT. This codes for CSAEGRTNTEAFF.